This TCR beta chain stems from a study of blood T cell repertoires in COVID-19. Per the study methods: Nucleated cell counts were estimated from reference gene primer amplification. TCRdb keeps only in-frame clones here, not all; method: immunoSEQ multiplex PCR. Clonal size and the V and J genes are those of that table, whereas D and trimming came from the DNA. This table has about 150,000 clones, around 83% appearing once. The V end lost 3 bases, the J end lost 4 bases, and 15 bases lay between the germline ends. This CDR3 has 15 residues. The germline V gene has CDR1 MNHEY and CDR2 SMNVEV (reference sequence).

The V gene is TRBV27, the J gene TRBJ1-1, with D possibly matching TRBD1 (5 bases). The TCR sequence derives from a woman between 45 and 60 years old who had been exposed to COVID-19. The sequencing sample was made of PBMCs or T cells enriched from blood (not recorded which). The CDR3 nucleotides are TGTGCCAGCAGTTTTGTCCCCTCAGGGCGCACTGAAGCTTTCTTT. Its translation: CASSFVPSGRTEAFF.